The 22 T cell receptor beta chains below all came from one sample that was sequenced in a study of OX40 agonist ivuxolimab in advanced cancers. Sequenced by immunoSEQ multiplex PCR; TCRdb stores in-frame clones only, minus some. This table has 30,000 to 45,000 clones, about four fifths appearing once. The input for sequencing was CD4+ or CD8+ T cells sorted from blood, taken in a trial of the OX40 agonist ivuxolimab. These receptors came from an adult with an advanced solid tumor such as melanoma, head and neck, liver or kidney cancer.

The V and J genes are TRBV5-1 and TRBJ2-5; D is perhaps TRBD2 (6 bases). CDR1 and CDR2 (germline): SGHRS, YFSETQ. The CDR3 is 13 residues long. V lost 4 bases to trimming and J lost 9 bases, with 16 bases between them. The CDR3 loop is CASSPGGFEAQYF. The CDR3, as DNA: TGCGCCAGCAGCCCCGGAGGGTTCGAGGCCCAGTACTTC.

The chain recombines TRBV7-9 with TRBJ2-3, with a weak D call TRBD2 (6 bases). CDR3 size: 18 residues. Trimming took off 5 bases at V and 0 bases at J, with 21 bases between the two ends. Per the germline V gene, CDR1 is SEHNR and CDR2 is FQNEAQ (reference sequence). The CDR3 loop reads CASSGSFGEVTSTDTQYF. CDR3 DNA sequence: TGTGCCAGCAGCGGTAGCTTTGGGGAGGTAACTAGCACAGATACGCAGTATTTT.

The CDR3 here is CASSSSSGGYDNEQFF. Written as DNA, the CDR3 is TGTGCCAGCAGCTCCTCTAGCGGGGGGTACGACAATGAGCAGTTCTTC. This chain connects TRBV7-2 to TRBJ2-1, with 11 nucleotides matching TRBD2. The CDR3 totals 16 residues. J lost 5 bases, V lost 4 bases, and 7 bases had no gene match. CDR1 is SGHTA and CDR2 is FQGNSA in the germline V gene.

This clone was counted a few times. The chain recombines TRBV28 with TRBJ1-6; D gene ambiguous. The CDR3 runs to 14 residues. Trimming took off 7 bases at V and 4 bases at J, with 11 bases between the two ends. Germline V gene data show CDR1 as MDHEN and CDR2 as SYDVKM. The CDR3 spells CASIPRGYNSPLHF. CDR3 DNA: TGTGCCAGCATTCCCCGGGGTTATAATTCACCCCTCCACTTT.

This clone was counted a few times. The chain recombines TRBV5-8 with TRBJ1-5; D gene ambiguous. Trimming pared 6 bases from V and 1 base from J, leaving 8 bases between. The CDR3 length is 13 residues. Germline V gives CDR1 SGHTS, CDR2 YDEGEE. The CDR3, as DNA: TGTGCCAGCACCCCGGACAGCAATCAGCCCCAGCATTTT. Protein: CASTPDSNQPQHF. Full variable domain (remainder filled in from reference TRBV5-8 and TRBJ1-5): EAGVTQSPTHLIKTRGQQATLRCSPISGHTSVYWYQQALGLGLQFLLWYDEGEERNRGNFPPRFSGRQFPNYSSELNVNALELEDSALYLCASTPDSNQPQHFGDGTRLSIL.

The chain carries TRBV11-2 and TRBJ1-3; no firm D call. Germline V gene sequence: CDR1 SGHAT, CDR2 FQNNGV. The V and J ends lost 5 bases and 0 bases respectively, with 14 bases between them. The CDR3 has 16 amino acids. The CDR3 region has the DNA TGTGCCAGCAGCCCCCGCCAACCACTCTCTGGAAACACCATATATTTT. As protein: CASSPRQPLSGNTIYF.

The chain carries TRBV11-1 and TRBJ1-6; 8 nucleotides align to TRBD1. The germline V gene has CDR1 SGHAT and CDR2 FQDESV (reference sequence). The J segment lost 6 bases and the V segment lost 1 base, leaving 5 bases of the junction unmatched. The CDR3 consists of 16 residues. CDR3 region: CASSLGQGFSNSPLHF. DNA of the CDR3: TGTGCCAGCAGCTTAGGACAGGGGTTTAGTAATTCACCCCTCCACTTT.

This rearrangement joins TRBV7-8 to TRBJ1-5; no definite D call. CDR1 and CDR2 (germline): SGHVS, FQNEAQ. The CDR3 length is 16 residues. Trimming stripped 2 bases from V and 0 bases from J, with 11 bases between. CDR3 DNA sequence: TGTGCCAGCAGCTTAACTTCACGTAATAGCAATCAGCCCCAGCATTTT. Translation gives CASSLTSRNSNQPQHF. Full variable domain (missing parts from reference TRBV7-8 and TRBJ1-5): GAGVSQSPRYKVAKRGQDVALRCDPISGHVSLFWYQQALGQGPEFLTYFQNEAQLDKSGLPSDRFFAERPEGSVSTLKIQRTQQEDSAVYLCASSLTSRNSNQPQHFGDGTRLSIL.

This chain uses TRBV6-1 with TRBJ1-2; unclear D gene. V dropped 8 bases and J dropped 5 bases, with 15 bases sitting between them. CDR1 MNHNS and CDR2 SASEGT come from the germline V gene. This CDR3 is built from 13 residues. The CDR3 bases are TGTGCCAGCTTGGGCTCGGGCAGGTATGGCTACACCTTC. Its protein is CASLGSGRYGYTF.

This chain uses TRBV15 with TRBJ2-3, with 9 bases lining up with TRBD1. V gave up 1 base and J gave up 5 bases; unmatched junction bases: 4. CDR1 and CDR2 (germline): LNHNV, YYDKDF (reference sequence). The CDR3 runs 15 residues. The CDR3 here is CATSRAQGAIDTQYF. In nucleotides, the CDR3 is TGTGCCACCAGCAGAGCACAGGGGGCTATAGATACGCAGTATTTT.

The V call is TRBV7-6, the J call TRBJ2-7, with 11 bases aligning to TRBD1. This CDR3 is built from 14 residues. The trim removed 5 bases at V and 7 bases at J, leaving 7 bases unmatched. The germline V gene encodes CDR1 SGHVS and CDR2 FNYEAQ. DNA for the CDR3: TGTGCCAGCAGCACCGGACAGGGGGCGCGAGAGCAGTACTTC. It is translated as CASSTGQGAREQYF.

CDR3: CAWREQGASYNSPLHF. The CDR3 DNA reads as TGTGCCTGGAGGGAGCAGGGGGCTTCCTATAATTCACCCCTCCACTTT. The chain uses TRBV30 and TRBJ1-6, with 8 bases fitting TRBD1. The germline V gene encodes CDR1 GTSNPN and CDR2 SVGIG (reference sequence). This CDR3 contains 16 residues. V was clipped by 3 bases and J by 1 base; unmatched bases: 5.

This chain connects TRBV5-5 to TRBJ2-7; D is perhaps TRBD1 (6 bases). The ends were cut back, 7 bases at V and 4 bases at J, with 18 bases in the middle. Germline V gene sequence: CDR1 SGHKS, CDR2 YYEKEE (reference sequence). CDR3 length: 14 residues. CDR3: CASAPGQGFYEQYF. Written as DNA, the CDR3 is TGTGCCAGCGCCCCGGGGCAGGGGTTTTACGAGCAGTACTTC.

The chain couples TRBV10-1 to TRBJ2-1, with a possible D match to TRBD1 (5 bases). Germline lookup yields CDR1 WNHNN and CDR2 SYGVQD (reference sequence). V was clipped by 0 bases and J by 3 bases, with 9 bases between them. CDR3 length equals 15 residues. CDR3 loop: CASSESPQGYNEQFF. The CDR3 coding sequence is TGCGCCAGCAGTGAGTCTCCGCAGGGCTACAATGAGCAGTTCTTC.

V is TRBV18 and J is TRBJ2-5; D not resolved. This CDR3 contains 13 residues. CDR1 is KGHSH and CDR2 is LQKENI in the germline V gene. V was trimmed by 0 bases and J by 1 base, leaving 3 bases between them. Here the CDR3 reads CASSPPSQETQYF. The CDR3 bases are TGTGCCAGCTCACCACCTTCCCAAGAGACCCAGTACTTC.

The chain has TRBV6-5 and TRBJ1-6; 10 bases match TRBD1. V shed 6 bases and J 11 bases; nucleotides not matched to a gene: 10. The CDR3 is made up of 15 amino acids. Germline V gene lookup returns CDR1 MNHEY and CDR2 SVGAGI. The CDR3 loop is CASRRSGTGEAPLHF. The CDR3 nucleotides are TGTGCCAGCAGGCGATCCGGGACAGGGGAAGCACCCCTCCACTTT.

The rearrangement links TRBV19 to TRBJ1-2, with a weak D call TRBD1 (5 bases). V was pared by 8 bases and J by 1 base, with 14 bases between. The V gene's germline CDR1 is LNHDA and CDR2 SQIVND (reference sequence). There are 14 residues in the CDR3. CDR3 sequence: CASYQGWGNYGYTF. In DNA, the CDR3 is TGTGCCAGTTATCAGGGTTGGGGTAACTATGGCTACACCTTC.

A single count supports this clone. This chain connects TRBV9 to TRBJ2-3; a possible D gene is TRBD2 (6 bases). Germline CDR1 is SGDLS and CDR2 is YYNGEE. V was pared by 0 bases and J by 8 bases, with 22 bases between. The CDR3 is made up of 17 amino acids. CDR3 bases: TGTGCCAGCAGCGTAGAAACTAGCCGGGGCGAAGGAGGTACGCAGTATTTT. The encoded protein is CASSVETSRGEGGTQYF. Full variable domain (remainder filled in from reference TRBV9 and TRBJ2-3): DSGVTQTPKHLITATGQRVTLRCSPRSGDLSVYWYQQSLDQGLQFLIQYYNGEERAKGNILERFSAQQFPDLHSELNLSSLELGDSALYFCASSVETSRGEGGTQYFGPGTRLTVL.

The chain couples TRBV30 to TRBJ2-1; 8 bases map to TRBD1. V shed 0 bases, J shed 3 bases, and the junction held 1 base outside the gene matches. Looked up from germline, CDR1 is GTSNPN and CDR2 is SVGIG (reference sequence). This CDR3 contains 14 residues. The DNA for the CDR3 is TGTGCCTGGAGTGTAGGACAGGGCTACAATGAGCAGTTCTTC. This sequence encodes CAWSVGQGYNEQFF.

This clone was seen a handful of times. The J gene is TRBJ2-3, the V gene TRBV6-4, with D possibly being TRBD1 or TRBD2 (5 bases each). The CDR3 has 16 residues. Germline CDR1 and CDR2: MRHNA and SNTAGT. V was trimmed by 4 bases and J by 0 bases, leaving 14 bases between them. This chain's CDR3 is CASSAMGRSSTDTQYF. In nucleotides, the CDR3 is TGTGCCAGCAGTGCAATGGGACGGAGTAGCACAGATACGCAGTATTTT.

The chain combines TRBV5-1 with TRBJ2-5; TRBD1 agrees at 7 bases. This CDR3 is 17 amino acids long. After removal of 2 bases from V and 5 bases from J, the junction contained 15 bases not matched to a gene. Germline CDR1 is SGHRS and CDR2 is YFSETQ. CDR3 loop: CASSLGTTGRSVETQYF. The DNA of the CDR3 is TGCGCCAGCAGCTTAGGGACGACAGGGAGAAGCGTGGAGACCCAGTACTTC. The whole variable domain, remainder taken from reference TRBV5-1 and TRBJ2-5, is KAGVTQTPRYLIKTRGQQVTLSCSPISGHRSVSWYQQTPGQGLQFLFEYFSETQRNKGNFPGRFSGRQFSNSRSEMNVSTLELGDSALYLCASSLGTTGRSVETQYFGPGTRLLVL.

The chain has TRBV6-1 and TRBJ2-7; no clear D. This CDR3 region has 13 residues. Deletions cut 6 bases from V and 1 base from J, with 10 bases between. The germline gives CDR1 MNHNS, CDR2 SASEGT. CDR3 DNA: TGTGCCAGCAGCCTCGGGCCATCCTACGAGCAGTACTTC. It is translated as CASSLGPSYEQYF.